The 14 T cell receptor beta chains listed next were all sequenced from one sample in a study of blood T cells in healthy people across ages. Next came a second PCR, run for about 7 to 12 cycles, which used a sample-barcoded 5' primer along with a J-beta primer mix. TCRdb re-derived calls from the 5' RACE reads in MiXCR, one entry per CDR3 protein. Of about 1 million distinct CDR3 sequences listed, 25% are singletons. These sequences were also reported in another study, on T cells of mothers and their children.

The sample was blood. The receptors shown here come from a girl aged 2 to 9 in good health.

This clonotype was seen a few times. The chain joins TRBV4-2 to TRBJ2-4; D ambiguous. Germline loops: CDR1 LGHNA, CDR2 YNFKEQ. With 1 base removed from V and 5 bases from J, the gap between germline ends came to 6 bases. The CDR3 extends over 13 amino acids. The CDR3 protein is CASSQVLENIQYF. In nucleotides, the CDR3 is TGTGCCAGCAGCCAAGTTCTCGAAAACATTCAGTACTTC.

This chain links TRBV2 with TRBJ1-4; D possibly corresponds to TRBD1 (5 bases). Looked up from germline, CDR1 is SNHLY and CDR2 is FYNNEI. V lost 8 bases and J 0 bases, leaving 13 bases between the germline ends. The CDR3 loop spans 15 amino acids. The CDR3 sequence: CASRPGPTTNEKLFF. The CDR3 DNA reads TGTGCCAGCCGACCGGGACCTACAACTAATGAAAAACTGTTTTTT. Variable domain in full (rest from reference TRBV2 and TRBJ1-4): EPEVTQTPSHQVTQMGQEVILRCVPISNHLYFYWYRQILGQKVEFLVSFYNNEISEKSEIFDDQFSVERPDGSNFTLKIRSTKLEDSAMYFCASRPGPTTNEKLFFGSGTQLSVL.

This clonotype was counted only a few times. The chain uses TRBV29-1 and TRBJ2-1, with D maybe TRBD2 (6 bases). This CDR3 has 14 residues. The germline V gene has CDR1 SQVTM and CDR2 ANQGSEA. The CDR3 coding sequence is TGCAGTGAGGTTGGGGGGAGCTCCTACAATGAGCAGTTCTTC. Translating gives CSEVGGSSYNEQFF.

This sequence joins TRBV12-3 or TRBV12-4 and TRBJ1-2; D is unresolved. The CDR3 has 13 residues. V lost 6 bases to trimming and J lost 3 bases, with 11 bases between them. Written as DNA, the CDR3 is TGTGCCAGCAGCCAGAGGAGGGACTATGGCTACACCTTC. Residues: CASSQRRDYGYTF.

In this sample, this clonotype turned up a few times. The J gene is TRBJ2-7, the V gene TRBV28; D perhaps matches TRBD2 (6 bases). The CDR3 is 14 residues long. Germline CDR1 and CDR2: MDHEN and SYDVKM. V gave up 8 bases and J gave up 0 bases, with 14 bases separating them. In DNA, the CDR3 is TGTGCCAGCGCCGTTAGCGGCGACTCCTACGAGCAGTACTTC. Its protein product is CASAVSGDSYEQYF.

The genes are TRBV6-2 or TRBV6-3 and TRBJ2-5, with 10 bases aligning to TRBD1. CDR3 size: 16 residues. CDR1 MNHEY and CDR2 SVGEGT come from the germline V gene. The J segment lost 5 bases and the V segment lost 2 bases, leaving 8 bases of the junction unmatched. CDR3 nucleotides: TGTGCCAGCAGTTACAGGACAGGGGGAATACGGGAGACCCAGTACTTC. This codes for CASSYRTGGIRETQYF.

This clonotype has a single count. This chain joins TRBV29-1 and TRBJ2-7, with a tentative D call TRBD2 (6 bases). The CDR3 has 12 residues. Germline lookup yields CDR1 SQVTM and CDR2 ANQGSEA. Trimming took off 3 bases at V and 5 bases at J, with 11 bases between the two ends. The CDR3 DNA reads TGCAGCGTTGAGGAGGGGTCGGACGAGCAGTACTTC. Protein product: CSVEEGSDEQYF.

The sample holds a few counts of this clonotype. This chain links TRBV27 with TRBJ2-7; weak D call: TRBD1 (6 bases). This CDR3 contains 14 residues. CDR1 is MNHEY and CDR2 is SMNVEV in the germline V gene (reference sequence). V was cut by 8 bases and J by 5 bases, with 19 bases left in between. DNA for the CDR3: TGTGCCAGCCGAAAGGCGTGGGGGCTGAACGAGCAGTACTTC. It translates to CASRKAWGLNEQYF.

The chain uses TRBV20-1 and TRBJ1-4, with D perhaps TRBD1 (6 bases). V was shortened by 3 bases and J by 5 bases, with 16 bases between the two germline ends. The CDR3 loop spans 15 amino acids. Germline V gene lookup returns CDR1 DFQATT and CDR2 SNEGSKA (reference sequence). The CDR3: CSASPSWGANEKLFF. The CDR3 coding sequence is TGCAGTGCTAGTCCCTCGTGGGGGGCGAATGAAAAACTGTTTTTT.

This clonotype has a handful of counts. This sequence joins TRBV20-1 and TRBJ1-1; no definite D call. With 3 bases removed from V and 1 base from J, the gap between germline ends came to 12 bases. The CDR3 consists of 14 residues. Germline loops: CDR1 DFQATT, CDR2 SNEGSKA (reference sequence). CDR3 sequence: CSARRREGNTEAFF. CDR3 nucleotide sequence: TGCAGTGCTAGGAGGAGGGAAGGGAACACTGAAGCTTTCTTT.

The chain has TRBV29-1 and TRBJ1-2; 7 positions match TRBD1. The CDR3 length is 14 residues. Germline V gene sequence: CDR1 SQVTM, CDR2 ANQGSEA. J lost 8 bases, V lost 3 bases, and 12 bases had no gene match. For the CDR3, the DNA is TGCAGCGTTGACAGGGGGAACTTTACAGGAGGCTACACCTTC. Amino acid sequence: CSVDRGNFTGGYTF.

The J gene is TRBJ1-1, the V gene TRBV12-3 or TRBV12-4, with D perhaps matching TRBD1 (5 bases). The V gene lost 5 bases and the J gene lost 0 bases, with 22 bases spanning the gap. The CDR3 consists of 18 residues. As DNA, the CDR3 is TGTGCCAGCAGTCCCTACCTGGACACCTCCCTCCTGAACACTGAAGCTTTCTTT. This gives the protein CASSPYLDTSLLNTEAFF.

This clonotype was detected many times. DNA of the CDR3: TGTGCCAGCAGTCCTCACAGGGAGAACACTGAAGCTTTCTTT. The encoded protein is CASSPHRENTEAFF. The gene calls are TRBV28 and TRBJ1-1; weak D call: TRBD1 (6 bases). The CDR3 is 14 residues long. The V gene's germline CDR1 is MDHEN and CDR2 SYDVKM. The V end lost 5 bases, the J end lost 1 base, and 11 bases lay between the germline ends.

The CDR3 DNA is TGCAGCGTTGAACCTGGTCAATCCTACAATGAGCAGTTCTTC. Its protein is CSVEPGQSYNEQFF. V is TRBV29-1 and J is TRBJ2-1; D is uncertain. Trimming left V 2 bases short and J 1 base short, with 9 bases between. Germline lookup yields CDR1 SQVTM and CDR2 ANQGSEA. The CDR3 has 14 amino acids.